This T cell receptor beta chain emerged from a study of blood T cells in healthy people across ages. Concerning this clonotype itself: Its ends do not fully match the called genes, so a read error is possible.

Using a J-beta primer mix together with a sample-barcoded 5' primer, a second PCR was run for roughly 7 to 11 cycles. In TCRdb, the 5' RACE reads were re-called with MiXCR into one record per CDR3 protein. The table lists fewer than 2,000,000 distinct CDR3 sequences, approximately 39% of them singletons. Germline V gene lookup returns CDR1 DFQATT and CDR2 SNEGSKA (reference sequence). The CDR3 runs to 17 residues. The V and J genes are TRBV20-1 and TRBJ2-3; D is possibly TRBD2 (5 bases). The TCR sequence derives from a human donor in good health. Sequencing was carried out using blood. The CDR3 protein is CSAQEVFGTVFSDAQYF. As DNA, the CDR3 is TGCAGTGCCCAGGAGGTGTTTGGAACAGTCTTCTCAGATGCGCAGTATTTT.